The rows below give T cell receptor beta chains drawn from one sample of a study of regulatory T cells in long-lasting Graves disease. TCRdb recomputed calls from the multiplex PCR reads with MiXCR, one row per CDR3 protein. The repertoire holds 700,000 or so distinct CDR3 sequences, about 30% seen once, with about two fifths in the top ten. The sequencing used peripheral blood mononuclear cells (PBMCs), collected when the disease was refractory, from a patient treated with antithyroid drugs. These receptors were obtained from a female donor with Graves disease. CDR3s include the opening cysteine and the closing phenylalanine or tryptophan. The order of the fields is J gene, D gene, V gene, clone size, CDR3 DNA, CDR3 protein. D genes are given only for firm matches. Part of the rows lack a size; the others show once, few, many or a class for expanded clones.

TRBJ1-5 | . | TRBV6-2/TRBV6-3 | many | TGTGCCAGCAGTTACGCGGGGGGTGCTCAGCCCCAGCATTTT | CASSYAGGAQPQHF
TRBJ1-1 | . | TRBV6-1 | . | TGTGCCAGCAGTCCCCCCGGACGAGCAACTGAAGCTTTCTTT | CASSPPGRATEAFF
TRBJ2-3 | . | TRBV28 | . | TGTGCCAGCAGTTTGGTTGGGCGGAACACAGATACGCAGTATTTT | CASSLVGRNTDTQYF
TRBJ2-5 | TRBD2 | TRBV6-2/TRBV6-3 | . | TGTGCCAGCAGTTATGGGGGGGGTAAAGGGACCCAGTACTTC | CASSYGGGKGTQYF
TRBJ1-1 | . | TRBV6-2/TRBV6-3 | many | TGTGCCAGCAAACGGACGTCCGTACAAATAAGGGTGAACACTGAAGCTTTCTTT | CASKRTSVQIRVNTEAFF
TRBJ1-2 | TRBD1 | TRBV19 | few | TGTGCCAGTAGTCCATATCGGGACCTCCGGGACAGGGAGAACTATGGCTACACCTTC | CASSPYRDLRDRENYGYTF
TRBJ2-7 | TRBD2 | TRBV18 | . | TGTGCCAGCTCACCAGGGGGAGGGCCCCGGCCGGAGCAGTACTTC | CASSPGGGPRPEQYF
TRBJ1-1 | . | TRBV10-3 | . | TGTGCCATCAGCCAATCAGGGAACACTGAAGCTTTCTTT | CAISQSGNTEAFF
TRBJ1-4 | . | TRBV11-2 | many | TGTGCCAGCAGCTTAGTGGGCGGATCAAATGAAAAACTGTTTTTT | CASSLVGGSNEKLFF
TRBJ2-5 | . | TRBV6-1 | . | TGTGCCAGCAAGGTGGCGGAGACCCAGTACTTC | CASKVAETQYF
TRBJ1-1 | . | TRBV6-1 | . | TGTGCCAGCAGTGAGATGGTGGTCACTGAAGCTTTCTTT | CASSEMVVTEAFF
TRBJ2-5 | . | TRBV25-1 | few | TGTGCCAGCAGTGAATATACCGCCGCTGGATACCAAGAGACCCAGTACTTC | CASSEYTAAGYQETQYF
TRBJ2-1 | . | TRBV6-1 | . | TGTGCCAGCAGTGAAAGGGGTAGGCTCTCTCGGGGCAATGAGCAGTTCTTC | CASSERGRLSRGNEQFF
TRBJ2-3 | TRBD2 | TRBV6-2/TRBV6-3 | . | TGTGCCAGCAGTTACTCGCTAGCGGGAGTCGTCACAGATACGCAGTATTTT | CASSYSLAGVVTDTQYF
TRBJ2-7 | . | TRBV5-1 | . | TGCGCCAGCAGCTTGGGAGGTTCAATCTCCTACGAGCAGTACTTC | CASSLGGSISYEQYF
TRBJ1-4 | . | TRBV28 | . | TGTGCCAGCAGCCGAGGACAACAAACAAGGGGTGAAAAACTGTTTTTT | CASSRGQQTRGEKLFF
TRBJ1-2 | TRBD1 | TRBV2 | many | TGTGCCAGCAGCGGAGGGCAGGGGGCCTTCTATGGCTACACCTTC | CASSGGQGAFYGYTF
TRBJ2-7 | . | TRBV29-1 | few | TGCAGCGTTGTTCCAGGGGAGGCCTACGAGCAGTACTTC | CSVVPGEAYEQYF
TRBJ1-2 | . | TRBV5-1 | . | TGCGCCAGCAGCCCAGGGATCCTCTATGGCTACACCTTC | CASSPGILYGYTF
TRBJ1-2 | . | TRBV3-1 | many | TGTGCCAGCAGCCACCTCGACAGGATGGGTAACTATGGCTACACCTTC | CASSHLDRMGNYGYTF
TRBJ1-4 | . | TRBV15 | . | TGTGCCACCAGCCTCCGGGTTATCCCCGGCGAAAAACTGTTTTTT | CATSLRVIPGEKLFF
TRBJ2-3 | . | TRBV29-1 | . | TGCAGCGTAACTACTCGCACAGATACGCAGTATTTT | CSVTTRTDTQYF
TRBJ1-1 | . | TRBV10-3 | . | TGTGCCACCTGCCCGGGTGGGTCTGAAGCTTTCTTT | CATCPGGSEAFF
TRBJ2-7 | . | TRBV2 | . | TGTGCCAGCAGTGACTACCGGAAGGGCTACGAGCAGTACTTC | CASSDYRKGYEQYF
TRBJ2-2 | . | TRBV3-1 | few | TGTGCCAGCAGCCAATTGAAGGGCGGGGAGCTGTTTTTT | CASSQLKGGELFF
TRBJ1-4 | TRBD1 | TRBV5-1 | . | TGCGCCAGCAGCTTGGGACAGGGGGCAACTAATGAAAAACTGTTTTTT | CASSLGQGATNEKLFF
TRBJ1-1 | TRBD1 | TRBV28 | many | TGTGCCAGCAGTTTTAGGGGGCGGGGGACTGAAGCTTTCTTT | CASSFRGRGTEAFF
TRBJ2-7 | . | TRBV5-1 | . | TGCGCCAGCAGCTTGGCGCTCCCAGCCTACGAGCAGTACTTC | CASSLALPAYEQYF
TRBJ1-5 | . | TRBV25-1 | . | TGTGCCAGCAGTGAAACGGGGCATCGCAATCAGCCCCAGCATTTT | CASSETGHRNQPQHF
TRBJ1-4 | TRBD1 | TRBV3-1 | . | TGTGCCAGCAGCCAAGGGGACAGGGTTGGCGAAAAACTGTTTTTT | CASSQGDRVGEKLFF
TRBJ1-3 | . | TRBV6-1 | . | TGTGCCAGCAGCCCCCAGGGACGGGCTGGAAACACCATATATTTT | CASSPQGRAGNTIYF
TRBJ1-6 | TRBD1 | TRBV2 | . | TGTGCCACCAGAGACCCGGGACAGGGGATGAATTCACCCCTCCACTTT | CATRDPGQGMNSPLHF
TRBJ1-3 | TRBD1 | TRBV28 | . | TGTGCCAGCTCCACAGGGGAAACCTCTGGAAACACCATATATTTT | CASSTGETSGNTIYF
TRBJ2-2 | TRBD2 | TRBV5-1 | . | TGCGCCAGCACCCGGGAGGGCCCCGGGGAGCTGTTTTTT | CASTREGPGELFF
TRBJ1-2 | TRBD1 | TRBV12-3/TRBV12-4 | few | TGTGCCAGCAGTAAGCCGGGACAGGGCTATGGCTACACCTTC | CASSKPGQGYGYTF
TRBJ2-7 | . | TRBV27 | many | TGTGCCAGCAGTTTAGTCACAGGGATGGGGGAGCAGTACTTC | CASSLVTGMGEQYF
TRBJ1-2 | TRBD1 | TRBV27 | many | TGTGCCAGCGGACTGGGACAGGGGGCTGGTGGCTACACCTTC | CASGLGQGAGGYTF
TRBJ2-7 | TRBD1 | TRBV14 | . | TGTGCCAGCAGGGGAACAGGGGGCTTGATCTACGAGCAGTACTTC | CASRGTGGLIYEQYF
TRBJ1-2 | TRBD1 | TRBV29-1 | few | TGCAGCGTCATAAAGGGGGACAGCTATGGCTACACCTTC | CSVIKGDSYGYTF
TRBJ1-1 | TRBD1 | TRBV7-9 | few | TGTGCCGGTGGGGACAGTCCGGCGGCTTTCTTT | CAGGDSPAAFF
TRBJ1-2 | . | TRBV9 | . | TGTGCCAGCAGCGCGATCCCACCCGACAGAGTAAAGGGCTACACCTTC | CASSAIPPDRVKGYTF
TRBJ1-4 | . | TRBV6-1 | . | TGTGCCAGCAGAACGAAGTCCGGGTCGCCCGGAAAACTGTTTTTT | CASRTKSGSPGKLFF
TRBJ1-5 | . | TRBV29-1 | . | TGCAGCGTTGTTGGGGGTAGCAATCAGCCCCAGCATTTT | CSVVGGSNQPQHF
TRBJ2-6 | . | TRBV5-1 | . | TGCGCCAGCAGCCTTACAGGGGTCCTGACTTTC | CASSLTGVLTF
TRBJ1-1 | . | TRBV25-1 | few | TGTGCCAGCAGTGAATCCCCCAACAGGGAGGCTTTCTTT | CASSESPNREAFF
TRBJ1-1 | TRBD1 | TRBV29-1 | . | TGCAGCGTGGGGTCGGACAGGATGAACACTGAAGCTTTCTTT | CSVGSDRMNTEAFF
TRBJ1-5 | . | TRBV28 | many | TGTGCCAGCAGCTCGACGAGGAATCAGCCCCAGCATTTT | CASSSTRNQPQHF
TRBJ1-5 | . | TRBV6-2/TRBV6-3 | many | TGTGCCAGCAGTTACGGGGTACTGAGCAATCAGCCCCAGCATTTT | CASSYGVLSNQPQHF
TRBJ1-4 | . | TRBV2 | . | TGTGCCAGCGTCTCCCGGGGGACTAATGAAAAACTGTTTTTT | CASVSRGTNEKLFF
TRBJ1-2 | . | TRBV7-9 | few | TGTGCCAGCAGCCTTGGGGGTCTCTTTGGCTACACCTTC | CASSLGGLFGYTF
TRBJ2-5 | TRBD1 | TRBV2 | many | TGTGCCAGCAGTGGGGACAGGGAGGCCCAGTACTTC | CASSGDREAQYF
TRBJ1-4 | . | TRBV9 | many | TGTGCCAGCAGCCCGCGGGACACTAATGAAAAACTGTTTTTT | CASSPRDTNEKLFF
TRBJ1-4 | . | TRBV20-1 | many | TGCAGTGCTAGAGATCCGGCCCGGGCAGACCCTGAAAAACTGTTTTTT | CSARDPARADPEKLFF
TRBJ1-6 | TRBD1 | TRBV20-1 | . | TGCAGTGCTAGAGAGGACAGGGGGCGAAGCTCCCTCCACTTT | CSAREDRGRSSLHF
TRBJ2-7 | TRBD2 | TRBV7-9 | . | TGTGCCACTAACCTTTACACGGCTAGCGGGAACTACGAGCAGTACTTC | CATNLYTASGNYEQYF